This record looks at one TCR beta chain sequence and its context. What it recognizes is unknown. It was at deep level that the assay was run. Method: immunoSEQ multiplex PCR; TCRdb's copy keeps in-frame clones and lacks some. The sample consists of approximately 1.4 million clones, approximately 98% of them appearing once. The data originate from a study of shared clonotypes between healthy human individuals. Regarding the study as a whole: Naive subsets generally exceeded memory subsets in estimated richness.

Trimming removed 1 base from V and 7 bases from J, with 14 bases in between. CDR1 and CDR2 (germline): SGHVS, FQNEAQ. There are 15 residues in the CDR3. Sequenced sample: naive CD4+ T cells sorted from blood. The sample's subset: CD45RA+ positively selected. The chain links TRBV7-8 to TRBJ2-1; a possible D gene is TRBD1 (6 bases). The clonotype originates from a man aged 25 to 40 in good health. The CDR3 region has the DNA TGTGCCAGCAGCTTAGTGGGTCTAAGGGGGAATGAGCAGTTCTTC. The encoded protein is CASSLVGLRGNEQFF.